These 5 T cell receptor beta chains came from one sample sequenced in a study of blood T cell repertoires in COVID-19. Repertoires were generated with immunoSEQ multiplex PCR, while TCRdb's copy carries only in-frame clones and drops some. The repertoire holds about 270,000 clones, with 88% as singletons. The source material was PBMCs or T cells enriched from blood (not recorded which). Source of these receptors: a woman aged 50 to 60 who had recovered from COVID-19.

V is TRBV4-1 and J is TRBJ1-1; 8 bases agree with TRBD1. Germline V gene lookup returns CDR1 MGHRA and CDR2 YSYEKL. The V gene end was trimmed by 3 bases and the J gene end by 5 bases; junction bases not matched to a gene: 8. The CDR3 sequence is 15 residues long. The DNA of the CDR3 is TGCGCCAGCAGCCAGGGGACAGGAGAGTGGACTGAAGCTTTCTTT. It translates to CASSQGTGEWTEAFF.

The chain couples TRBV3-1 (or the pseudogene TRBV3-2) to TRBJ2-4, with D possibly being TRBD1 (6 bases). With 4 bases removed from V and 1 base from J, the gap between germline ends came to 14 bases. Germline CDR1 is LGHDT and CDR2 is YNNKEL (reference sequence). The CDR3 runs 16 residues. DNA for the CDR3: TGTGCCAGCAGCCGGGGACAAGGGGCGGCCAAAAACATTCAGTACTTC. Amino acid sequence: CASSRGQGAAKNIQYF.

J is TRBJ2-6 and V is TRBV13, with D possibly being TRBD2 (5 bases). The V gene's germline CDR1 is PRHDT and CDR2 FYEKMQ (reference sequence). The CDR3 contains 18 residues. V was shortened by 6 bases and J by 0 bases, with 18 bases between the two germline ends. Here the CDR3 DNA reads TGTGCCAGCAGTCCTCCATGGGTAGCGCCCTCTGGGGCCAACGTCCTGACTTTC. Its translation is CASSPPWVAPSGANVLTF.

V is TRBV5-1 and J is TRBJ2-7; 9 nucleotides agree with TRBD1. The CDR3 totals 16 residues. Germline V gene data show CDR1 as SGHRS and CDR2 as YFSETQ. V shed 2 bases, J shed 4 bases, and the junction held 10 bases outside the gene matches. The CDR3 DNA is TGCGCCAGCAGCTTAGATCCGGGACAGGGCCGTTACGAGCAGTACTTC. It yields the protein CASSLDPGQGRYEQYF.

This clone appeared a single time. V gene TRBV7-2 combines with J gene TRBJ2-7, with D perhaps matching TRBD1 (5 bases). The CDR3 has 15 residues. V was trimmed by 2 bases and J by 0 bases, leaving 11 bases between them. Germline V gene data show CDR1 as SGHTA and CDR2 as FQGNSA. DNA for the CDR3: TGTGCCAGCAGCTTAACACAGGCGAGCTCCTACGAGCAGTACTTC. Its protein product is CASSLTQASSYEQYF.